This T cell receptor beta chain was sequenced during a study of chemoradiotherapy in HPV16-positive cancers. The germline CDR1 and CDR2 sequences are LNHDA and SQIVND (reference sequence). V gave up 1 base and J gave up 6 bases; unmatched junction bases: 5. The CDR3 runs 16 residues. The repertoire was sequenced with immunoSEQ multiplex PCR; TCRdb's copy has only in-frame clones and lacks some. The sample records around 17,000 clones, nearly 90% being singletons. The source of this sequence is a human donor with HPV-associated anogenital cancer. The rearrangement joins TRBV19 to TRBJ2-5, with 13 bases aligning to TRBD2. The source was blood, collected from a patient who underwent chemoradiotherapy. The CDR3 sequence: CASSIVETSGRKTQYF. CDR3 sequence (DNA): TGTGCCAGTAGTATAGTAGAGACTAGCGGGAGGAAGACCCAGTACTTC.